The present T cell receptor (beta chain) was sequenced within a study of patients and donors after allogeneic stem cell transplantation. TCRdb re-derived calls from the RT-PCR reads in MiXCR, one entry per CDR3 protein. Of about 160,000 distinct CDR3 sequences in the sample, 24% were seen once. The trim removed 6 bases at V and 2 bases at J, leaving 8 bases unmatched. CDR1 is SQVTM, CDR2 ANQGSEA, per germline. The CDR3 spans 14 residues. This sequence was found in a human donor who was either an allogeneic HSCT recipient or a stem cell or donor lymphocyte infusion donor (not recorded which). It is not recorded whose cells these are; they may come from a transplant donor. Sequencing input: blood, either unsorted or a sorted T cell fraction (not recorded which). The V and J genes are TRBV29-1 and TRBJ2-3, with 7 nucleotides matching TRBD2. The CDR3 protein is CSVVGRRNTDTQYF. The CDR3 bases are TGCAGCGTGGTCGGGAGGAGGAACACAGATACGCAGTATTTT.